Listed below are T cell receptor beta chains from one sample, sequenced in a study of technical replicates of blood from a handful of donors. Using immunoSEQ multiplex PCR, the repertoire was profiled, and TCRdb retains in-frame clones only, with some absent. Of some 77,000 clones listed, 75% to 95% were seen once; the top ten hold under 0.5%. Input material: T cells isolated from PBMCs. The receptors stem from a human donor in good health. Both conserved end residues are part of each CDR3. The D gene is left open where the match is weak. Size is omitted from some rows. Given values are once, few, many or a class for expanded clones.

TRBV10-3	TRBJ1-1	NA	NA	CAISETGLGTEAFF	TGTGCCATCAGTGAAACAGGGCTAGGGACTGAAGCTTTCTTT
TRBV7-3	TRBJ2-1	few	TRBD2	CASSSGLAGVNEQFF	TGTGCCAGCAGCTCGGGACTAGCGGGAGTTAATGAGCAGTTCTTC
TRBV11-2	TRBJ1-1	NA	TRBD1	CASSFAGGGGTEAFF	TGTGCCAGCAGCTTCGCAGGGGGCGGAGGCACTGAAGCTTTCTTT
TRBV19	TRBJ1-5	NA	NA	CASCGNREQPQHF	TGTGCCAGTTGCGGAAACAGGGAACAGCCCCAGCATTTT
TRBV28	TRBJ2-3	NA	TRBD2	CASSFVREVTDTQYF	TGTGCCAGCAGTTTCGTGCGGGAGGTAACAGATACGCAGTATTTT
TRBV9	TRBJ2-2	NA	TRBD1	CASSGDRGRTGELFF	TGTGCCAGCAGCGGGGACAGGGGGCGTACCGGGGAGCTGTTTTTT
TRBV7-9	TRBJ2-7	once	TRBD2	CASSFSGGNYEQYF	TGTGCCAGCAGCTTTAGCGGGGGTAACTACGAGCAGTACTTC
TRBV27	TRBJ2-1	NA	TRBD2	CASSLGLAYNEQFF	TGTGCCAGCAGTTTGGGACTAGCCTACAATGAGCAGTTCTTC
TRBV4-2	TRBJ2-7	NA	NA	CASSPPSEGSYEQYF	TGTGCCAGCAGCCCACCAAGTGAGGGCTCCTACGAGCAGTACTTC
TRBV6-1	TRBJ1-3	NA	NA	CASSEGLYSGNTIYF	TGTGCCAGCAGTGAGGGGCTGTATAGCGGAAACACCATATATTTT
TRBV7-9	TRBJ1-1	few	NA	CASSLFHQGSTEAFF	TGTGCCAGCAGCTTATTTCACCAGGGATCCACTGAAGCTTTCTTT
TRBV5-4	TRBJ2-1	NA	TRBD1	CASSPGTGVINEQFF	TGTGCCAGCAGCCCCGGGACAGGGGTCATAAATGAGCAGTTCTTC
TRBV29-1	TRBJ2-1	NA	NA	CSVDRAGFDNEQFF	TGCAGCGTTGATCGGGCAGGGTTTGACAATGAGCAGTTCTTC
TRBV4-3	TRBJ2-3	NA	NA	CASSQEGLPPDTQYF	TGCGCCAGCAGCCAAGAGGGACTCCCCCCGGATACGCAGTATTTT
TRBV5-5	TRBJ2-7	NA	TRBD2	CASSVAGISYEQYF	TGTGCCAGCAGTGTAGCGGGCATCTCCTACGAGCAGTACTTC
TRBV4-3	TRBJ2-2	NA	TRBD1	CASSRNSGTGVTGELFF	TGCGCCAGCAGCCGAAACTCCGGGACAGGGGTCACCGGGGAGCTGTTTTTT
TRBV9	TRBJ2-7	NA	TRBD1	CASSPGTGSYEQYF	TGTGCCAGCAGCCCTGGGACAGGTTCCTACGAGCAGTACTTC
TRBV7-3	TRBJ2-1	NA	TRBD2	CASSPTTTWREDENEQFF	TGTGCCAGCAGCCCCACAACTACCTGGCGGGAGGACGAAAATGAGCAGTTCTTC
TRBV19	TRBJ2-2	NA	NA	CASTPKWGETGELFF	TGTGCCAGTACCCCAAAGTGGGGAGAAACCGGGGAGCTGTTTTTT
TRBV13	TRBJ2-5	NA	TRBD1	CASSFGTGVSQETQYF	TGTGCCAGCAGCTTCGGGACAGGGGTCTCGCAAGAGACCCAGTACTTC
TRBV5-1	TRBJ2-2	once	TRBD1	CASSLDPDRGRTGELFF	TGCGCCAGCAGCTTGGACCCGGACAGGGGGAGGACCGGGGAGCTGTTTTTT
TRBV20-1	TRBJ2-3	NA	TRBD2	CSARGTSF	TGCAGTGCTAGAGGGACTAGCTTT
TRBV6-5	TRBJ2-3	NA	TRBD2	CASSDTAGGTDTQYF	TGTGCCAGCAGCGACACCGCGGGAGGCACAGATACGCAGTATTTT
TRBV5-6	TRBJ2-7	NA	NA	CASRLLFSEQYF	TGTGCCAGCAGATTACTATTTTCCGAGCAGTACTTC
TRBV4-1	TRBJ2-5	NA	NA	CASSQVGVTQYF	TGCGCCAGCAGCCAAGTGGGCGTGACCCAGTACTTC
TRBV28	TRBJ2-5	few	TRBD1	CASSFVGAGGAGETQYF	TGTGCCAGCAGTTTTGTAGGGGCAGGGGGCGCGGGGGAGACCCAGTACTTC
TRBV12-2	TRBJ2-1	NA	NA	CASRLFQVAGNEQFF	TGTGCAAGTCGCTTATTTCAAGTAGCGGGCAATGAGCAGTTCTTC
TRBV5-1	TRBJ1-2	NA	TRBD1	CASRRGDRGAKLYGYTF	TGCGCCAGCAGAAGAGGGGACAGGGGCGCAAAACTATATGGCTACACCTTC
TRBV18	TRBJ2-1	NA	TRBD2	CASSRSSGSGNEQFF	TGTGCCAGCTCACGTTCTAGCGGGAGCGGGAATGAGCAGTTCTTC
TRBV19	TRBJ1-2	NA	TRBD1	CASSTWGQDYGYTF	TGTGCCAGTAGTACCTGGGGACAGGACTATGGCTACACCTTC
TRBV7-8	TRBJ2-7	NA	TRBD2	CASSSRLAGAHEQYF	TGTGCCAGCAGCTCTCGACTAGCGGGAGCCCACGAGCAGTACTTC
TRBV4-1	TRBJ1-4	NA	TRBD1	CASSQLIGTGGEKLFF	TGCGCCAGCAGCCAATTAATCGGGACAGGGGGTGAAAAACTGTTTTTT
TRBV5-6	TRBJ2-7	NA	NA	CASSLALGANEQYF	TGTGCCAGCAGCTTGGCCCTAGGGGCCAACGAGCAGTACTTC
TRBV30	TRBJ2-5	once	NA	CAWSVELQETQYF	TGTGCCTGGAGTGTGGAGCTACAAGAGACCCAGTACTTC
TRBV9	TRBJ2-1	once	TRBD2	CASSAGTSGNNEQFF	TGTGCCAGCAGCGCCGGGACTAGCGGGAACAATGAGCAGTTCTTC
TRBV5-4	TRBJ2-7	NA	NA	CASSRGAYEQYF	TGTGCCAGCAGCCGGGGAGCCTACGAGCAGTACTTC
TRBV5-6	TRBJ2-1	NA	NA	CASSLGQAYNEQFF	TGTGCCAGCAGCTTGGGACAGGCCTACAATGAGCAGTTCTTC
TRBV6-5	TRBJ2-6	NA	NA	CASSYSGGSGANVLTF	TGTGCCAGCAGTTACTCAGGAGGCTCTGGGGCCAACGTCCTGACTTTC
TRBV28	TRBJ2-7	once	TRBD1	CASKGTGSRQYF	TGTGCCAGCAAGGGGACAGGGTCAAGGCAGTACTTC
TRBV15	TRBJ1-4	NA	NA	CATRDSTGFYLEKLFF	TGTGCCACCAGAGATAGTACAGGGTTCTACCTTGAAAAACTGTTTTTT
TRBV27	TRBJ2-1	NA	NA	CASSLSSLGFDEQFF	TGTGCCAGCAGTTTATCTAGCTTAGGTTTCGATGAGCAGTTCTTC
TRBV18	TRBJ2-5	NA	NA	CASSPSGRETQYF	TGTGCCAGCTCACCATCGGGGAGGGAGACCCAGTACTTC
TRBV19	TRBJ2-3	NA	TRBD1	CASSDRDAADTQYF	TGTGCCAGTAGTGACAGGGATGCCGCAGATACGCAGTATTTT
TRBV5-6	TRBJ2-3	NA	TRBD2	CASSLGTSIFTDTQYF	TGTGCCAGCAGCTTGGGGACTAGTATCTTCACAGATACGCAGTATTTT
TRBV5-1	TRBJ2-7	NA	NA	CASGQQGPYEQYF	TGCGCCAGCGGTCAACAGGGCCCCTACGAGCAGTACTTC
TRBV7-3	TRBJ2-2	NA	NA	CASSRDTGELFF	TGTGCCAGCAGCCGGGACACCGGGGAGCTGTTTTTT
TRBV6-1	TRBJ1-5	NA	TRBD1	CASSVTGRGNQPQHF	TGTGCCAGCAGTGTGACAGGGAGAGGCAATCAGCCCCAGCATTTT
TRBV2	TRBJ1-4	NA	NA	CASIGGALNEKLFF	TGTGCCAGCATCGGGGGAGCCCTTAATGAAAAACTGTTTTTT
TRBV5-6	TRBJ2-7	NA	NA	CASSLVRGEQYF	TGTGCCAGCAGCTTGGTAAGGGGGGAGCAGTACTTC
TRBV7-9	TRBJ2-7	NA	TRBD1	CASSHTGTGFEQYF	TGTGCCAGCAGCCACACCGGGACAGGGTTCGAGCAGTACTTC
TRBV27	TRBJ2-1	NA	NA	CASSSREISGNEQFF	TGTGCCAGCAGTTCCAGGGAAATATCTGGCAATGAGCAGTTCTTC
TRBV19	TRBJ1-5	NA	NA	CASSMFGESNQPQHF	TGTGCCAGTAGTATGTTTGGGGAGAGCAATCAGCCCCAGCATTTT
TRBV29-1	TRBJ1-4	NA	TRBD1	CSVEDRTGGNEKLFF	TGCAGCGTTGAAGATCGCACAGGGGGTAATGAAAAACTGTTTTTT